These 17 T cell receptor beta chains originate from one sample sequenced in a study of T cells in Graves' hyperthyroidism and ophthalmopathy. Using RNA transcripts as the source, TCR beta CDR3 regions were amplified. The TCR CDR3 was amplified in a first-round RT-PCR using the HTBI primer set. TCRdb independently ran MiXCR on the multiplex PCR reads; one entry per CDR3 protein. The repertoire includes around 520,000 distinct CDR3 sequences, about an eighth of them detected once, and under 20% sits in the top ten. The sequenced sample consisted of blood. The receptors come from a woman younger than 35 with Graves' hyperthyroidism.

This clonotype was observed at least ten times. V gene TRBV20-1 combines with J gene TRBJ2-7; 10 positions agree with TRBD1. Trimming cost V 0 bases and J 4 bases; bases outside gene matches: 6. This CDR3 contains 15 residues. In germline, CDR1 is DFQATT, CDR2 SNEGSKA (reference sequence). CDR3 nucleotides: TGCAGTGCTAGAGACCCCCGACAGGGGGCGTACGAGCAGTACGTC. Its translation: CSARDPRQGAYEQYV.

Notes on this clonotype: A much larger clone differs by one base, so this may be a read error. The chain links TRBV11-2 to TRBJ2-5; possible D gene TRBD2, 6 bases. The germline V gene encodes CDR1 SGHAT and CDR2 FQNNGV. The CDR3 runs to 14 residues. CDR3 residues: CASILDRGQETQYF. The CDR3, as DNA: TGTGCCAGCATCTTAGATCGGGGGCAAGAGACCCAGTACTTC.

At least ten counts were recorded for this clonotype. The J gene is TRBJ2-7, the V gene TRBV27; D call uncertain. The V gene's germline CDR1 is MNHEY and CDR2 SMNVEV (reference sequence). With 7 bases removed from V and 5 bases from J, the gap between germline ends came to 15 bases. CDR3 length equals 13 residues. CDR3 sequence reads: CASMILGNHEQYF. CDR3 DNA: TGTGCCAGCATGATTTTGGGTAACCACGAGCAGTACTTC.

This clonotype was seen ten or more times. The chain uses TRBV6-5 and TRBJ1-5, with 8 bases that match TRBD1. With V trimmed by 0 bases and J by 6 bases, 7 bases remained unmatched. This CDR3 has 16 residues. The germline CDR1 and CDR2 sequences are MNHEY and SVGAGI. The CDR3 DNA follows: TGTGCCAGCAGTTACTCGAGGCAGGGGGCAGGTCAGCCCCAGCATTTT. The encoded protein is CASSYSRQGAGQPQHF.

This clonotype was detected ten times or more. The CDR3 DNA reads as TGTGCCAGCAGTTACCTCGGTGGGCGAAAGAGCAATCAGCCCCAGCATTTT. Residues: CASSYLGGRKSNQPQHF. The chain links TRBV6-5 to TRBJ1-5; D call uncertain. The CDR3 is made up of 17 amino acids. Trimming removed 2 bases at V and 1 base at J, with 15 bases between. CDR1 is MNHEY, CDR2 SVGAGI, per germline.

The table lists this clonotype with many counts. The V and J genes are TRBV6-1 and TRBJ2-7, with D possibly matching TRBD1 (6 bases). V was shortened by 7 bases and J by 1 base, with 14 bases between the two germline ends. This CDR3 is built from 14 residues. CDR1 and CDR2 (germline): MNHNS, SASEGT. CDR3 bases: TGTGCCAGCACCCGGGACACCGCTTCCTACGAGCAGTACGTC. This sequence encodes CASTRDTASYEQYV.

The V gene is TRBV5-6, the J gene TRBJ2-1, with D possibly TRBD1 on 6 matching bases. CDR3 length: 16 amino acids. V dropped 0 bases and J dropped 9 bases, with 19 bases sitting between them. The germline V gene has CDR1 SGHDT and CDR2 YYEEEE. The CDR3 DNA reads as TGTGCCAGCAGCTTGGGTGGGGACCCAGGGGCGCCTGAGCAGTTCTTC. Translated: CASSLGGDPGAPEQFF.

The V gene is TRBV5-1, the J gene TRBJ1-1; D call uncertain. The CDR3 extends over 14 amino acids. CDR1 SGHRS and CDR2 YFSETQ come from the germline V gene. V shed 1 base and J shed 3 bases, with 10 bases lying between them. CDR3 region: CASSLIGEDTEAFF. The CDR3 coding sequence is TGCGCCAGCAGCTTGATCGGGGAGGACACTGAAGCTTTCTTT.

This clonotype was seen more than once but under ten times. V usage is TRBV27 and J usage is TRBJ2-1; D ambiguous. Germline-derived CDR1 and CDR2 are MNHEY and SMNVEV (reference sequence). The CDR3 is 16 residues long. V lost 0 bases and J 2 bases, leaving 11 bases between the germline ends. The CDR3, as DNA: TGTGCCAGCAGTTTATCGAGGCCAGAACCCTACAATGAGCAGTTCTTC. Its translation is CASSLSRPEPYNEQFF.

This clonotype was observed many times. The chain carries TRBV3-1 and TRBJ1-1; D is possibly TRBD1 (5 bases). Trimming removed 0 bases at V and 4 bases at J, with 18 bases between. Germline CDR1 and CDR2: LGHDT and YNNKEL (reference sequence). The CDR3 has 17 amino acids. CDR3 residues: CASSQDPDRYLSTEAFF. CDR3 nucleotide sequence: TGTGCCAGCAGCCAAGACCCCGACAGATACTTAAGCACTGAAGCTTTCTTT. Variable domain in full (rest from reference TRBV3-1 and TRBJ1-1): DTAVSQTPKYLVTQMGNDKSIKCEQNLGHDTMYWYKQDSKKFLKIMFSYNNKELIINETVPNRFSPKSPDKAHLNLHINSLELGDSAVYFCASSQDPDRYLSTEAFFGQGTRLTVV.

Comments on this clonotype: A much more abundant neighbour one base away suggests this may be a read error. V usage is TRBV29-1 and J usage is TRBJ2-3; D possibly corresponds to TRBD2 (5 bases). Trimming stripped 4 bases from V and 2 bases from J, with 13 bases between. The CDR3 consists of 14 residues. Germline assignment: CDR1 SQVTM and CDR2 ANQGSEA. The DNA for the CDR3 is TGCAGCGTTGGAGCGGTCCATTCCACAGATACGCAGTATTTT. Its protein is CSVGAVHSTDTQYF.

The table lists this clonotype with a few counts. The J gene is TRBJ1-1, the V gene TRBV10-3; D gene ambiguous. CDR3 size: 13 residues. Germline CDR1 ENHRY, CDR2 SYGVKD. Trimming took 0 bases from V and 4 from J, leaving 6 bases between them. This chain's CDR3 is CAISESDATEAFF. Written as DNA, the CDR3 is TGTGCCATCAGTGAGTCGGACGCCACTGAAGCTTTCTTT.

This clonotype was seen ten or more times. The gene calls are TRBV24-1 and TRBJ2-6, with D tentatively TRBD1 (6 bases). The germline V and J ends were trimmed by 9 bases and 0 bases, with 20 bases remaining between them. The germline CDR1 and CDR2 sequences are KGHDR and SFDVKD. The CDR3 loop spans 18 amino acids. The CDR3 protein is CATSTGTRRFSGANVLTF. The CDR3 region has the DNA TGTGCCACCTCTACCGGGACAAGGCGTTTCTCTGGGGCCAACGTCCTGACTTTC.

This clonotype showed up many times. The rearrangement joins TRBV12-3 or TRBV12-4 to TRBJ1-1; D is perhaps TRBD1 (5 bases). V was pared by 4 bases and J by 6 bases, with 9 bases between. This CDR3 has 12 amino acids. The CDR3 sequence is CASSSGTAEAFF. In nucleotides, the CDR3 is TGTGCCAGCAGTTCGGGGACGGCTGAAGCTTTCTTT.

This clonotype was detected ten times or more. The chain recombines TRBV7-6 with TRBJ2-5; D is unclear. The CDR3 contains 11 residues. V gave up 4 bases and J gave up 8 bases, with 8 bases separating them. The germline V gene has CDR1 SGHVS and CDR2 FNYEAQ. The CDR3 sequence is CASSSSFTQYF. In DNA, the CDR3 is TGTGCCAGCAGCTCGAGCTTCACCCAGTACTTC.

This chain joins TRBV29-1 and TRBJ1-1; 7 bases agree with TRBD1. Germline V gene sequence: CDR1 SQVTM, CDR2 ANQGSEA. CDR3 length equals 16 residues. J was trimmed by 2 bases and V by 1 base; bases with no gene match: 10. CDR3 protein: CSVEGGDRMSNTEAFF. The CDR3 DNA reads TGCAGCGTTGAAGGCGGGGACAGAATGTCTAACACTGAAGCTTTCTTT.

The chain couples TRBV2 to TRBJ1-2, with 7 bases that match TRBD1. Trimming took 6 bases from V and 2 from J; bases not matched to a gene: 12. CDR3 length equals 16 residues. Per the germline V gene, CDR1 is SNHLY and CDR2 is FYNNEI. DNA for the CDR3: TGTGCCAGCAGGGCCGGGACAGCTTTCCGAAACTATGGCTACACCTTC. Translation: CASRAGTAFRNYGYTF. The full variable domain, its missing parts supplied by reference TRBV2 and TRBJ1-2, is EPEVTQTPSHQVTQMGQEVILRCVPISNHLYFYWYRQILGQKVEFLVSFYNNEISEKSEIFDDQFSVERPDGSNFTLKIRSTKLEDSAMYFCASRAGTAFRNYGYTFGSGTRLTVV.